Each of the 7 T cell receptor beta chains below was sequenced from the same sample in a study of OX40 agonist ivuxolimab in advanced cancers. Sequenced by immunoSEQ multiplex PCR; TCRdb stores in-frame clones only, minus some. Here the sample spans 31,000 or so clones, roughly 89% being singletons. This specimen consisted of CD4+ or CD8+ T cells sorted from blood, obtained in a trial of the OX40 agonist ivuxolimab. These receptors were obtained from an adult with an advanced solid tumor such as melanoma, head and neck, liver or kidney cancer.

The chain combines TRBV27 with TRBJ1-5; possibly TRBD1 for D (6 bases). Deletions cut 6 bases from V and 4 bases from J, with 16 bases between. The germline gives CDR1 MNHEY, CDR2 SMNVEV (reference sequence). The CDR3 length is 15 residues. This CDR3 reads CASRRTRGLNQPQHF. The DNA for the CDR3 is TGTGCCAGCAGAAGGACCAGGGGATTGAATCAGCCCCAGCATTTT.

The chain is built from TRBV27 and TRBJ2-2; tentatively, D is TRBD1 or TRBD2 (5 bases each). The germline V and J ends were trimmed by 0 bases and 0 bases, with 8 bases remaining between them. This CDR3 region has 16 residues. Germline-derived CDR1 and CDR2 are MNHEY and SMNVEV (reference sequence). The CDR3, as DNA: TGTGCCAGCAGTTTATCTGGGGGATCGAACACCGGGGAGCTGTTTTTT. Residues: CASSLSGGSNTGELFF.

This rearrangement joins TRBV7-9 to TRBJ1-2; D is perhaps TRBD1 (6 bases). Trimming stripped 0 bases from V and 8 bases from J, with 19 bases between. Looked up from germline, CDR1 is SEHNR and CDR2 is FQNEAQ (reference sequence). This CDR3 is built from 16 residues. CDR3 sequence (DNA): TGTGCCAGCAGCTTAGCTTCCCGACAGGCGGCGCGGGGCTACACCTTC. Amino acids: CASSLASRQAARGYTF.

The chain combines TRBV6-5 with TRBJ1-2; D perhaps matches TRBD1 (5 bases). The length of the CDR3 is 14 residues. From germline, CDR1 is MNHEY and CDR2 SVGAGI. V lost 2 bases and J 6 bases, leaving 13 bases between the germline ends. Here the CDR3 DNA reads TGTGCCAGCAGTTACGCCGACGGGGCGGATGGCTACACCTTC. This codes for CASSYADGADGYTF.

The gene calls are TRBV19 and TRBJ2-7; 12 bases agree with TRBD2. The CDR3 spans 15 residues. CDR1 LNHDA and CDR2 SQIVND come from the germline V gene (reference sequence). The V segment lost 7 bases and the J segment 3 bases; nucleotides outside the gene matches: 7. CDR3 sequence (DNA): TGTGCCAGTACTAGCGGGAGGGCCGGGAGCTACGAGCAGTACTTC. This gives the protein CASTSGRAGSYEQYF.

Sample share makes this clone medium-sized. This chain joins TRBV11-2 and TRBJ2-2; D is ambiguous. The V gene lost 1 base and the J gene lost 4 bases, with 4 bases spanning the gap. The CDR3 has 13 amino acids. CDR1 and CDR2 from the germline V gene are SGHAT and FQNNGV. Here the CDR3 DNA reads TGTGCCAGCAGCTTAGGGGTCACCGGGGAGCTGTTTTTT. It translates to CASSLGVTGELFF.

The chain carries TRBV28 and TRBJ2-1; no reliable D call. The CDR3 covers 16 residues. From germline, CDR1 is MDHEN and CDR2 SYDVKM. The V gene lost 0 bases and the J gene lost 7 bases, with 16 bases spanning the gap. DNA of the CDR3: TGTGCCAGCAGTTTATGGGACGGAACACTAAGTAATGAGCAGTTCTTC. Amino acids: CASSLWDGTLSNEQFF. The full variable domain, its missing parts supplied by reference TRBV28 and TRBJ2-1, is DVKVTQSSRYLVKRTGEKVFLECVQDMDHENMFWYRQDPGLGLRLIYFSYDVKMKEKGDIPEGYSVSREKKERFSLILESASTNQTSMYLCASSLWDGTLSNEQFFGPGTRLTVL.